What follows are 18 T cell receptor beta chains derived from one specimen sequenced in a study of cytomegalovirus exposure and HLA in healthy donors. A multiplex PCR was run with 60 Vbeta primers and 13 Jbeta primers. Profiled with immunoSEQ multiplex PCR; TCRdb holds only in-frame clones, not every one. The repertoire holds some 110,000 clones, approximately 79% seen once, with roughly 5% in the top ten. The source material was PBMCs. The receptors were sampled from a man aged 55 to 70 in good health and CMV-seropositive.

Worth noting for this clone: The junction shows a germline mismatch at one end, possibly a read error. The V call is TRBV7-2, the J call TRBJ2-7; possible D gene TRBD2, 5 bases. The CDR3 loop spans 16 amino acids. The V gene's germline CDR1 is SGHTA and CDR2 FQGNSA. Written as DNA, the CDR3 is TGTGCCAGCAGCCCCGGGCTTGCGTCGAGGGCCTACAAGCAGTACTTC. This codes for CASSPGLASRAYKQYF.

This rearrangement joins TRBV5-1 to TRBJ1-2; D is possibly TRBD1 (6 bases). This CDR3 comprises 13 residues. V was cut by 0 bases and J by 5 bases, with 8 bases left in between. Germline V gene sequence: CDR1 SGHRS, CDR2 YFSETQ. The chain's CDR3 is CASSLGTGYGYTF. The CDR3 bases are TGCGCCAGCAGCTTGGGTACAGGGTATGGCTACACCTTC.

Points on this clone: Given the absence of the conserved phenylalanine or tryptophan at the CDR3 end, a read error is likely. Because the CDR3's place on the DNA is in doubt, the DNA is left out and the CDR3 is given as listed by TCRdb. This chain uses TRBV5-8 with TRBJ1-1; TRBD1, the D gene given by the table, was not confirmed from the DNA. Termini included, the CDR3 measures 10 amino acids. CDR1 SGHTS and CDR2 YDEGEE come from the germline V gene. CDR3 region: CASSLGQLSY.

Here the CDR3 reads CASGTGHGYTF. The CDR3 region has the DNA TGCGCCAGCGGGACAGGTCATGGCTACACCTTC. J is TRBJ1-2 and V is TRBV10-2; 8 bases line up with TRBD1. V was pared by 8 bases and J by 6 bases, with 2 bases of the junction left unmatched. Germline V gives CDR1 WSHSY, CDR2 SAAADI. The CDR3 runs 11 residues.

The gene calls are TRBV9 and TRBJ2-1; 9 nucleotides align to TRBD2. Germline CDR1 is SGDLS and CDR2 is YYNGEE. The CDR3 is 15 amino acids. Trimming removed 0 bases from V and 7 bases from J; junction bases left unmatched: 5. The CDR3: CASSVVGSGGNEQFF. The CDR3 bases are TGTGCCAGCAGCGTAGTAGGGAGCGGGGGGAATGAGCAGTTCTTC.

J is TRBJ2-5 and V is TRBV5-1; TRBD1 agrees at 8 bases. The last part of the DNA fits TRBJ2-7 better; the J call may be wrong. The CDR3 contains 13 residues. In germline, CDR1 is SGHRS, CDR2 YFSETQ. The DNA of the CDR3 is TGCGCCAGCAAGGGACAGGTTACCTACGAGCAGTACTTC. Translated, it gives CASKGQVTYEQYF.

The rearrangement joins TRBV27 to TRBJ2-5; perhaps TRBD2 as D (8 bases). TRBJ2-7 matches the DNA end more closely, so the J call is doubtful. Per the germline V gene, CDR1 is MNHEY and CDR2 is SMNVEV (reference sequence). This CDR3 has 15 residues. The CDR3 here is CASSLRGGQTYEQYF. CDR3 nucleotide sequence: TGTGCCAGCAGTTTACGGGGGGGACAGACCTACGAGCAGTACTTC.

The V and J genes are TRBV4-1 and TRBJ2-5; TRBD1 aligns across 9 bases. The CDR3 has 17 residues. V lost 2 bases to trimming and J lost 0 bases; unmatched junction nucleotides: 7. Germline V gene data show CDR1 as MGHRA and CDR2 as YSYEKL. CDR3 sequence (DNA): TGCGCCAGCAGCCAAACCGGGACAGGGACGTACCAAGAGACCCAGTACTTC. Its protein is CASSQTGTGTYQETQYF.

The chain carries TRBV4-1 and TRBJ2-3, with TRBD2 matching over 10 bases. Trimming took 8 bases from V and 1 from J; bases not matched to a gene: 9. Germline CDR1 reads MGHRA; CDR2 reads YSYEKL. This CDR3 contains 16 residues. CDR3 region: CASSGERGGGTDTQYF. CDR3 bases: TGCGCCAGCTCAGGGGAGCGGGGGGGCGGCACAGATACGCAGTATTTT.

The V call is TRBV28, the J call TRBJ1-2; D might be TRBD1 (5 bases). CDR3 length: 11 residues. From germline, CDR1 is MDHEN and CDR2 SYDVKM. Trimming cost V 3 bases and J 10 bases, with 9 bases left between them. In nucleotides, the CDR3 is TGTGCCAGCAGTTTGGGGGGATCCTACACCTTC. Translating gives CASSLGGSYTF.

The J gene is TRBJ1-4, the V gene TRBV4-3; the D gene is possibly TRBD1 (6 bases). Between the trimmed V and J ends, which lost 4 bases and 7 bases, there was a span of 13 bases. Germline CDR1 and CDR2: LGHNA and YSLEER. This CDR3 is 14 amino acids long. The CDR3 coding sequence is TGCGCCAGCAGCCCACAGGGTGTACGTGAAAAACTGTTTTTT. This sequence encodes CASSPQGVREKLFF.

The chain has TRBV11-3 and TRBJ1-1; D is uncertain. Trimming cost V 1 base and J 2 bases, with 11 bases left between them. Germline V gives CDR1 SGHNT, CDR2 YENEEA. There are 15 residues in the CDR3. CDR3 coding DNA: TGTGCCAGCAGCTTAGGAGGTACGGCCAACACTGAAGCTTTCTTT. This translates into CASSLGGTANTEAFF.

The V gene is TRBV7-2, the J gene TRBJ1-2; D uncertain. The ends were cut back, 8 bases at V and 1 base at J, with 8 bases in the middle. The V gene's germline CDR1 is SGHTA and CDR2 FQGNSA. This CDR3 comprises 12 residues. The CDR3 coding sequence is TGTGCCAGCGCGGGAAATAACTATGGCTACACCTTC. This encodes CASAGNNYGYTF.

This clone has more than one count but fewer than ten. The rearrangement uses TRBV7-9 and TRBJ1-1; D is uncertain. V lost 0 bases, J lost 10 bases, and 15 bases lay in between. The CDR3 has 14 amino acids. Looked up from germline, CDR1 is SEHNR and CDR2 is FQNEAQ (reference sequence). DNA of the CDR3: TGTGCCAGCAGCTTAGCCGTAGGCGCGGATGGAGCTTTCTTT. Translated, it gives CASSLAVGADGAFF.

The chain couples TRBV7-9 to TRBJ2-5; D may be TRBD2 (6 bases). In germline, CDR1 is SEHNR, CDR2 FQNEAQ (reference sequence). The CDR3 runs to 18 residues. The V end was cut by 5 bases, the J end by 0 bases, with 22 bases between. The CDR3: CASSVVDPREVYQETQYF. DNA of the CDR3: TGTGCCAGCAGCGTTGTGGACCCTAGGGAGGTTTACCAAGAGACCCAGTACTTC.

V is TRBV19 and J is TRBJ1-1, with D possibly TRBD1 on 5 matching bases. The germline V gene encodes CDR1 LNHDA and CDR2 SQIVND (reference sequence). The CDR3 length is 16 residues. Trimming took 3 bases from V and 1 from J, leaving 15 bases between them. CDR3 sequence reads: CASSIRPGLKNTEAFF. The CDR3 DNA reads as TGTGCCAGTAGTATCCGTCCGGGACTTAAGAACACTGAAGCTTTCTTT.

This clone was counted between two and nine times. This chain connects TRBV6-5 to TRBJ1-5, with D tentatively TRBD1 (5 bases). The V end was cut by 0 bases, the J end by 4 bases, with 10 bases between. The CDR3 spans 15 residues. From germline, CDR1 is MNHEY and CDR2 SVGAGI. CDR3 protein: CASSYSRVGNQPQHF. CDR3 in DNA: TGTGCCAGCAGTTACTCCAGGGTCGGGAATCAGCCCCAGCATTTT.

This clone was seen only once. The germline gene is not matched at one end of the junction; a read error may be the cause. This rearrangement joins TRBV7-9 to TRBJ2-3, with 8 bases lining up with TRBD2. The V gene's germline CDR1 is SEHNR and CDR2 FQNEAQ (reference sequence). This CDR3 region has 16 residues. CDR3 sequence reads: CSSSLAGGGHADTQYF. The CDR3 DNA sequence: TGTTCCAGCAGCTTAGCGGGCGGGGGGCACGCGGATACGCAGTATTTT. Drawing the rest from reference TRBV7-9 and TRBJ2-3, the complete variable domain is DTGVSQNPRHKITKRGQNVTFRCDPISEHNRLYWYRQTLGQGPEFLTYFQNEAQLEKSRLLSDRFSAERPKGSFSTLEIQRTEQGDSAMYLCSSSLAGGGHADTQYFGPGTRLTVL.